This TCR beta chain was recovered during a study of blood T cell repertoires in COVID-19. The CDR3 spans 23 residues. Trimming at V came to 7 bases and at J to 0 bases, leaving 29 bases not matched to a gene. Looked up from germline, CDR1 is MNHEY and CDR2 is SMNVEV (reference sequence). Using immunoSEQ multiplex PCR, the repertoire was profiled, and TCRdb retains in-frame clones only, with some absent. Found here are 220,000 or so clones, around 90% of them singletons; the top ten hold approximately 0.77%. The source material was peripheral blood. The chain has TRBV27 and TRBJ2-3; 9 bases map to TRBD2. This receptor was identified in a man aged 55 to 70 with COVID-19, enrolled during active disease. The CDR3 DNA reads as TGTGCCAGCACCCCGGTGCGGGAGGGCCAGTTAATCACAGGCCCTTCTAGCACAGATACGCAGTATTTT. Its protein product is CASTPVREGQLITGPSSTDTQYF.